Presented here are 20 T cell receptor beta chains from one specimen sequenced in a study of blood T cell repertoires in COVID-19. Profiling relied on immunoSEQ multiplex PCR, and the TCRdb table lists in-frame clones only, not all of them. This sample has fewer than 45,000 clones, with around nine tenths found just once. The sample consisted of peripheral blood. All receptors derive from a man aged 55 to 70 with active or convalescent COVID-19.

This clone was observed once. The chain couples TRBV7-9 to TRBJ1-4; 8 bases map to TRBD1. The CDR3 has 16 residues. The V and J ends lost 5 bases and 8 bases, in that order; junction bases with no gene match: 13. Germline V lookup: CDR1 SEHNR, CDR2 FQNEAQ (reference sequence). The CDR3 here is CASSPRLTGEGEKLFF. CDR3 DNA: TGTGCCAGCAGCCCCCGTTTGACAGGGGAAGGGGAAAAACTGTTTTTT.

This chain's CDR3 is CASSRAGISSYNEQFF. The DNA of the CDR3 is TGCGCCAGCAGCCGGGCCGGCATAAGCTCCTACAATGAGCAGTTCTTC. The J gene is TRBJ2-1, the V gene TRBV4-3; the D is unclear. The CDR3 spans 16 residues. The V end was cut by 4 bases, the J end by 0 bases, with 13 bases between. CDR1 is LGHNA and CDR2 is YSLEER in the germline V gene.

V is TRBV3-1 (or the pseudogene TRBV3-2) and J is TRBJ2-7, with 15 bases aligning to TRBD2. V lost 4 bases and J lost 8; bases outside the gene matches: 3. Germline V lookup: CDR1 LGHDT, CDR2 YNNKEL (reference sequence). This CDR3 region has 14 residues. The CDR3 here is CASSRGLAGGQQYF. As DNA, the CDR3 is TGTGCCAGCAGCCGGGGACTAGCGGGGGGACAGCAGTACTTC.

The rearrangement uses TRBV5-1 and TRBJ2-5, with 10 bases fitting TRBD2. There are 18 residues in the CDR3. The germline gives CDR1 SGHRS, CDR2 YFSETQ. Losses at the gene ends were 1 base for V and 4 bases for J; bases not matched to a gene: 13. CDR3 bases: TGCGCCAGCAGCTTGTTTCCCCCCCCTAGCGGGAGACTAGAGACCCAGTACTTC. The encoded protein is CASSLFPPPSGRLETQYF.

The chain couples TRBV27 to TRBJ2-1, with 13 bases aligning to TRBD2. Germline V lookup: CDR1 MNHEY, CDR2 SMNVEV (reference sequence). This CDR3 contains 16 residues. The V segment lost 2 bases and the J segment 7 bases; nucleotides outside the gene matches: 5. DNA for the CDR3: TGTGCCAGCAGTTTAGCGCGGACTAGCGGGAGAAATGAGCAGTTCTTC. It codes for CASSLARTSGRNEQFF.

This clone showed up just a few times. The V and J genes are TRBV11-2 and TRBJ2-7; 14 bases align to TRBD2. The CDR3 is 16 amino acids. V shed 6 bases, J shed 4 bases, and the junction held 8 bases outside the gene matches. Germline loops: CDR1 SGHAT, CDR2 FQNNGV. The DNA for the CDR3 is TGTGCCAGCAGTATTACCGGGACTAGCGGGGGTTACGAGCAGTACTTC. The encoded protein is CASSITGTSGGYEQYF.

The chain links TRBV9 to TRBJ2-7; 7 bases are shared with TRBD1. Germline-derived CDR1 and CDR2 are SGDLS and YYNGEE. The trim removed 2 bases at V and 6 bases at J, leaving 5 bases unmatched. This CDR3 spans 13 amino acids. This chain's CDR3 is CASSVSAGGEQYF. The CDR3 coding sequence is TGTGCCAGCAGCGTGTCTGCAGGGGGCGAGCAGTACTTC.

CDR3 nucleotide sequence: TGTGCCAGCAGAGTCCCTAGCGGACCCTACGAGCAGTACTTC. This encodes CASRVPSGPYEQYF. The rearrangement uses TRBV2 and TRBJ2-7; 7 bases agree with TRBD2. The CDR3 runs 14 residues. CDR1 is SNHLY, CDR2 FYNNEI, per germline. Germline trimming cut 6 bases from V and 2 bases from J; bases unmatched to any gene: 7.

The chain combines TRBV3-1 (or the pseudogene TRBV3-2) with TRBJ2-5; D uncertain. CDR1 and CDR2 (germline): LGHDT, YNNKEL (reference sequence). Trimming cost V 5 bases and J 7 bases, with 14 bases left between them. The CDR3 runs to 13 residues. Here the CDR3 DNA reads TGTGCCAGCAGCTTGGGCCCCGTCGGGACCCAGTACTTC. This translates into CASSLGPVGTQYF.

The chain joins TRBV7-3 to TRBJ2-2, with 8 bases that match TRBD1. CDR3 length: 15 residues. The ends lost 4 bases at V and 1 base at J; junction bases unmatched: 2. CDR1 and CDR2 from the germline V gene are SGHTA and FQGTGA. The CDR3 sequence is CASSSGQGNTGELFF. In DNA form, the CDR3 reads TGTGCCAGCAGCTCCGGACAGGGGAACACCGGGGAGCTGTTTTTT. The whole variable domain, filled in from reference TRBV7-3 and TRBJ2-2, reads GAGVSQTPSNKVTEKGKYVELRCDPISGHTALYWYRQSLGQGPEFLIYFQGTGAADDSGLPNDRFFAVRPEGSVSTLKIQRTERGDSAVYLCASSSGQGNTGELFFGEGSRLTVL.

This sequence joins TRBV19 and TRBJ1-4; 8 nucleotides align to TRBD1. The CDR3 consists of 16 residues. Germline assignment: CDR1 LNHDA and CDR2 SQIVND (reference sequence). Trimming at V came to 4 bases and at J to 5 bases, leaving 9 bases not matched to a gene. CDR3 sequence reads: CASSKRVGQGNEKLFF. CDR3 bases: TGTGCCAGTAGTAAGAGGGTTGGACAGGGAAATGAAAAACTGTTTTTT.

The chain has TRBV10-1 and TRBJ2-1; 16 bases are shared with TRBD2. CDR3 length: 16 residues. The V segment lost 6 bases and the J segment 8 bases; nucleotides outside the gene matches: 7. The germline V gene encodes CDR1 WNHNN and CDR2 SYGVQD (reference sequence). The CDR3 nucleotides read TGCGCCAGCAGCCAAGGGACTAGCGGGAGGGCTCATGAGCAGTTCTTC. Its translation is CASSQGTSGRAHEQFF.

The V call is TRBV7-9, the J call TRBJ1-5; D may be TRBD1 (6 bases). The V and J ends lost 5 bases and 3 bases respectively, with 20 bases between them. This CDR3 is 17 amino acids long. The germline V gene encodes CDR1 SEHNR and CDR2 FQNEAQ (reference sequence). The CDR3: CASSQATGGGHNQPQHF. CDR3 bases: TGTGCCAGCAGCCAAGCTACCGGGGGGGGCCACAATCAGCCCCAGCATTTT.

The CDR3 is CASLDYNSPLHF. In DNA, the CDR3 is TGTGCCAGCTTAGATTATAATTCACCCCTCCACTTT. The chain couples TRBV6-6 to TRBJ1-6; no definite D call. CDR3 length equals 12 residues. V dropped 8 bases and J dropped 4 bases, with 6 bases sitting between them. Germline CDR1 and CDR2: MNHNY and SVGAGI (reference sequence).

The rearrangement uses TRBV11-2 and TRBJ2-7; 7 bases fit TRBD2. CDR1 and CDR2 (germline): SGHAT, FQNNGV. The ends lost 0 bases at V and 4 bases at J; junction bases unmatched: 3. CDR3 size: 14 residues. The CDR3: CASSLDWEGYEQYF. The CDR3 nucleotides are TGTGCCAGCAGCTTAGATTGGGAGGGTTACGAGCAGTACTTC.

The J gene is TRBJ1-5, the V gene TRBV12-3 or TRBV12-4, with D tentatively TRBD1 (5 bases). V lost 3 bases and J lost 4, with 7 bases in between. The CDR3 spans 13 residues. CDR3 nucleotide sequence: TGTGCCAGCAGTTTTCCAGGGAATCAGCCCCAGCATTTT. Translation: CASSFPGNQPQHF.

This clone appeared once. The rearrangement links TRBV5-4 to TRBJ2-1, with 10 nucleotides matching TRBD1. The CDR3 consists of 15 residues. V was pared by 5 bases and J by 5 bases, with 7 bases of the junction left unmatched. Germline V gene data show CDR1 as SGHNT and CDR2 as YYREEE (reference sequence). Here the CDR3 DNA reads TGTGCCAGCAGGGAGGGACAGGGGAGCCACAATGAGCAGTTCTTC. Translating it yields CASREGQGSHNEQFF.

This clone appeared a few times. The chain is built from TRBV10-1 and TRBJ2-5; tentatively, D is TRBD1 (6 bases). The V and J ends lost 5 bases and 1 base respectively, with 11 bases between them. The CDR3 is made up of 14 amino acids. Germline loops: CDR1 WNHNN, CDR2 SYGVQD (reference sequence). Here the CDR3 DNA reads TGCGCCAGCAGTCCCGGACAGCCCCAAGAGACCCAGTACTTC. The encoded protein is CASSPGQPQETQYF.

J is TRBJ2-3 and V is TRBV7-9; no firm D call. The V gene lost 3 bases and the J gene lost 2 bases, with 6 bases spanning the gap. This CDR3 is built from 13 residues. Germline values: CDR1 SEHNR, CDR2 FQNEAQ (reference sequence). The CDR3 protein is CASSFWATDTQYF. The CDR3 nucleotides are TGTGCCAGCAGCTTTTGGGCCACAGATACGCAGTATTTT.

J is TRBJ1-1 and V is TRBV10-3; D may be TRBD1 (6 bases). The CDR3 length is 15 residues. Trimming pared 0 bases from V and 5 bases from J, leaving 13 bases between. Per the germline V gene, CDR1 is ENHRY and CDR2 is SYGVKD. CDR3 residues: CAISESEHRVTEAFF. The CDR3 coding sequence is TGTGCCATCAGTGAGTCAGAACACAGGGTAACTGAAGCTTTCTTT.